A selection of T cell receptor beta chains follows, all from one sample in a study of beta chain features in type 1 diabetes. Profiling relied on immunoSEQ multiplex PCR, and the TCRdb table lists in-frame clones only, not all of them. The sample contains a few hundred thousand clones, around 12% of which appear only once. The sequencing input was naive CD4+ T cells from blood. These receptors came from a woman between 18 and 29 years old with type 1 diabetes. Both conserved end residues are part of each CDR3. A D gene is named only where the DNA matches it firmly. Where a row states a size, it is once, few, many or the class of an expanded clone; other rows omit it.

J: TRBJ2-3; D: TRBD2; size: -; V: TRBV14; DNA: TGTGCCAGCGCGATAGCGGGGGGGCCTCATACGCAGTATTTT; CDR3: CASAIAGGPHTQYF
J: TRBJ1-1; D: TRBD1; size: -; V: TRBV4-1; DNA: TGCGCCAGCAGCCACGACAGGGGGACAATCACTGAAGCTTTCTTT; CDR3: CASSHDRGTITEAFF
J: TRBJ1-5; D: -; size: -; V: TRBV4-2; DNA: TGTGCCAGCAGCCAAGATAACGTATATGAGGGTCAGCCCCAGCATTTT; CDR3: CASSQDNVYEGQPQHF
J: TRBJ2-1; D: -; size: -; V: TRBV7-2; DNA: TGTGCCAGCAGCGGGGGGGCGAGTCAGTTCTTC; CDR3: CASSGGASQFF
J: TRBJ1-6; D: -; size: -; V: TRBV10-3; DNA: TGTGCCATCAGTGAGCACGGGGTTAGTAATTCACCCCTCCACTTT; CDR3: CAISEHGVSNSPLHF
J: TRBJ1-1; D: TRBD1; size: -; V: TRBV11-3; DNA: TGTGCCAGCAGCCCAGGACAGGGCGGCACTGAAGCTTTCTTT; CDR3: CASSPGQGGTEAFF
J: TRBJ2-5; D: TRBD2; size: few; V: TRBV28; DNA: TGTGCCAGCAATGTTGGACTAGCGGGAGGGGAAGAGACCCAGTACTTC; CDR3: CASNVGLAGGEETQYF
J: TRBJ2-7; D: TRBD1; size: few; V: TRBV25-1; DNA: TGTGCCAGCGCCCCTGGACAGGGGAGGACCTACGAGCAGTACTTC; CDR3: CASAPGQGRTYEQYF
J: TRBJ2-1; D: -; size: -; V: TRBV10-3; DNA: TGTGCCATTGGGGGCGAACGCAATGAGCAGTTCTTC; CDR3: CAIGGERNEQFF
J: TRBJ2-3; D: -; size: -; V: TRBV5-6; DNA: TGTGCCAGCAGTGGGACATCCCAGGGCGATACGCAGTATTTT; CDR3: CASSGTSQGDTQYF
J: TRBJ2-7; D: -; size: -; V: TRBV7-8; DNA: TGTGCCAGCAGCTTGCGGGACAGAAGTTACGAGCAGTACTTC; CDR3: CASSLRDRSYEQYF
J: TRBJ2-7; D: -; size: few; V: TRBV18; DNA: TGTGCCAGCTCACCGCCGGCCAGAAGGGGCTTGACCTACGAGCAGTACTTC; CDR3: CASSPPARRGLTYEQYF
J: TRBJ2-7; D: -; size: few; V: TRBV7-9; DNA: TGTGCCAGCAGCCGGGGGCAGGGGGCCTACGAGCAGTACTTC; CDR3: CASSRGQGAYEQYF
J: TRBJ2-7; D: -; size: -; V: TRBV28; DNA: TGTGCCAGCCTTCAGTATGGCGAGCAGTACTTC; CDR3: CASLQYGEQYF
J: TRBJ2-7; D: TRBD1; size: -; V: TRBV7-9; DNA: TGTGCCAGCAGCACCGGGGGACAGGGCCCCTACGAGCAGTACTTC; CDR3: CASSTGGQGPYEQYF
J: TRBJ2-7; D: -; size: few; V: TRBV9; DNA: TGTGCCAGCAGCAAAGGCGTGTCGGACAGCTCCTACGAGCAGTACTTC; CDR3: CASSKGVSDSSYEQYF
J: TRBJ2-4; D: TRBD1; size: few; V: TRBV4-3; DNA: TGCGCCAGCAGCCAAGAAGGGACAGGGCAATCTACCGCAAAGGCCAAAAACATTCAGTACTTC; CDR3: CASSQEGTGQSTAKAKNIQYF
J: TRBJ2-2; D: -; size: few; V: TRBV7-9; DNA: TGTGCCAGCAGCCCCCGACAGGCCGGGGAGCTGTTTTTT; CDR3: CASSPRQAGELFF
J: TRBJ1-5; D: -; size: few; V: TRBV29-1; DNA: TGCAGCGTTCAACAGGGTGAGTGGCAGCCCCAGCATTTT; CDR3: CSVQQGEWQPQHF
J: TRBJ2-7; D: -; size: few; V: TRBV6-5; DNA: TGTGCCAGCAGTTACTCCGCGGGATCCTACGAGCAGTACTTC; CDR3: CASSYSAGSYEQYF
J: TRBJ2-7; D: -; size: -; V: TRBV25-1; DNA: TGTGCCAGCAGTGAACTAGTTGGCGAGCAGTACTTC; CDR3: CASSELVGEQYF
J: TRBJ1-2; D: -; size: -; V: TRBV7-2; DNA: TGTGCCAGCAGCTTCGTCGTGTGGGGCGAAAACTATGGCTACACCTTC; CDR3: CASSFVVWGENYGYTF
J: TRBJ2-7; D: TRBD2; size: -; V: TRBV7-9; DNA: TGTGCCAGCAGCTTAGTGGCGGGAGGGCTCGAGCAGTACTTC; CDR3: CASSLVAGGLEQYF
J: TRBJ2-7; D: TRBD2; size: -; V: TRBV18; DNA: TGTGCCAGCTCACCCCCTAGCGGGGCCATTCCTGGGGAGCAGTACTTC; CDR3: CASSPPSGAIPGEQYF
J: TRBJ1-4; D: TRBD1; size: -; V: TRBV5-1; DNA: TGCGCCAGCAGCCTAGGACAGGGTGGTGAAAAACTGTTTTTT; CDR3: CASSLGQGGEKLFF
J: TRBJ2-5; D: -; size: -; V: TRBV10-3; DNA: TGTGCCATCAGTGATCAGGGGCGGGAGACCCAGTACTTC; CDR3: CAISDQGRETQYF
J: TRBJ2-7; D: -; size: -; V: TRBV7-2; DNA: TGTGCCAGCAGCTTAGTCGGCAGGCAATCCTACGAGCAGTACTTC; CDR3: CASSLVGRQSYEQYF
J: TRBJ2-5; D: -; size: -; V: TRBV5-6; DNA: TGTGCCAGCAGCCCGACTCCCCTCCCTCAAGAGACCCAGTACTTC; CDR3: CASSPTPLPQETQYF
J: TRBJ1-5; D: -; size: -; V: TRBV6-5; DNA: TGTGCCAGCAGGTCAGGGGCCCATCAGCCCCAGCATTTT; CDR3: CASRSGAHQPQHF
J: TRBJ1-4; D: -; size: -; V: TRBV30; DNA: TGTGCCAGCCTGAAGCAGGCAGGTGGGGAAAAACTGTTTTTT; CDR3: CASLKQAGGEKLFF
J: TRBJ1-1; D: -; size: few; V: TRBV18; DNA: TGTGCCAGCTCACCGACAGGGAACACTGAAGCTTTCTTT; CDR3: CASSPTGNTEAFF
J: TRBJ1-5; D: -; size: few; V: TRBV30; DNA: TGTGCCTGGAGTCGAGGAGGCAGTTATCAGCCCCAGCATTTT; CDR3: CAWSRGGSYQPQHF
J: TRBJ2-1; D: TRBD2; size: -; V: TRBV7-9; DNA: TGTGCCAGCAGCTTATTCAGCGGGAGGAACAATGAGCAGTTCTTC; CDR3: CASSLFSGRNNEQFF
J: TRBJ2-7; D: TRBD1; size: -; V: TRBV29-1; DNA: TGCAGCGCCTTGGGGACAGGGAGATCCTACGAGCAGTACTTC; CDR3: CSALGTGRSYEQYF
J: TRBJ2-1; D: TRBD2; size: -; V: TRBV13; DNA: TGTGCCAGCAGCTTTTACCTAGCGGGCCACAATGAGCAGTTCTTC; CDR3: CASSFYLAGHNEQFF
J: TRBJ1-2; D: TRBD1; size: few; V: TRBV18; DNA: TGTGCCAGCTCCCCCCGGGACAGGCAAGGTGGCTACACCTTC; CDR3: CASSPRDRQGGYTF
J: TRBJ2-7; D: -; size: few; V: TRBV18; DNA: TGTGCCAGCTCACCTGATACAAGAGGGTACTACGAGCAGTACTTC; CDR3: CASSPDTRGYYEQYF
J: TRBJ2-2; D: -; size: few; V: TRBV7-2; DNA: TGTGCCAGCAGCTTAGCGAGTCTACCCAAGGGGGAGCTGTTTTTT; CDR3: CASSLASLPKGELFF
J: TRBJ1-2; D: -; size: -; V: TRBV7-9; DNA: TGTGCCAGCAGCTTATATATCTGGGGCCAGACCTCTAACCATGGCTACACCTTC; CDR3: CASSLYIWGQTSNHGYTF
J: TRBJ2-1; D: TRBD1; size: few; V: TRBV4-3; DNA: TGCGCCAGCAGCCAAGATTATAACTTCTCAGGGGGTAATGAGCAGTTCTTC; CDR3: CASSQDYNFSGGNEQFF
J: TRBJ2-1; D: TRBD2; size: few; V: TRBV2; DNA: TGTGCCAGCCTGCGGGAGGGCCGTTACAATGAGCAGTTCTTC; CDR3: CASLREGRYNEQFF
J: TRBJ2-7; D: TRBD1; size: -; V: TRBV2; DNA: TGTGCCAGCAGACCCGGGACAGGGGTCTCACGGCAGTACTTC; CDR3: CASRPGTGVSRQYF
J: TRBJ2-7; D: TRBD1; size: few; V: TRBV13; DNA: TGTGCCAGCAGCTTGACGGCGGACAGGCGGACCTACGAGCAGTACTTC; CDR3: CASSLTADRRTYEQYF
J: TRBJ2-5; D: -; size: few; V: TRBV6-5; DNA: TGTGCCAGCAGTTACGGGGTCGGGGTCCAAGAGACCCAGTACTTC; CDR3: CASSYGVGVQETQYF
J: TRBJ2-5; D: TRBD1; size: -; V: TRBV28; DNA: TGTGCCAGCAGGAGGACAGGGCAAGAGACCCAGTACTTC; CDR3: CASRRTGQETQYF
J: TRBJ2-1; D: -; size: few; V: TRBV4-3; DNA: TGCGCCAGCAGCCAAGACATCGGGTTCATCCCCTACAATGAGCAGTTCTTC; CDR3: CASSQDIGFIPYNEQFF
J: TRBJ1-4; D: -; size: -; V: TRBV7-9; DNA: TGTGCCAGCAGCTTAGGGCAGGAAAAACTGTTTTTT; CDR3: CASSLGQEKLFF
J: TRBJ2-7; D: TRBD1; size: -; V: TRBV5-1; DNA: TGCGCCAGCAGCCGCCATGGACAGGGGTACCCCGAGCAGTACTTC; CDR3: CASSRHGQGYPEQYF
J: TRBJ1-6; D: -; size: -; V: TRBV7-2; DNA: TGTGCCAGCAGCTTAGGGCAGAGGGGGAAAAACCTCCACTTT; CDR3: CASSLGQRGKNLHF
J: TRBJ2-5; D: -; size: -; V: TRBV7-2; DNA: TGTGCCAGCAGCTTAGTGGGGTCGGGGGAGACCCAGTACTTC; CDR3: CASSLVGSGETQYF
J: TRBJ1-2; D: -; size: few; V: TRBV14; DNA: TGTGCCAGCAGCCAATACGGCTATGGCTACACCTTC; CDR3: CASSQYGYGYTF
J: TRBJ2-5; D: TRBD2; size: -; V: TRBV4-3; DNA: TGCGCCAGCAGCCCCTCGGGAGCGGGGGGAGGAGAGACCCAGTACTTC; CDR3: CASSPSGAGGGETQYF
J: TRBJ1-2; D: -; size: -; V: TRBV6-5; DNA: TGTGCCAGCACTCCGGTAGCTAACTATGGCTACACCTTC; CDR3: CASTPVANYGYTF
J: TRBJ2-3; D: -; size: -; V: TRBV6-6; DNA: TGTGCCAGCAGTTACTCTATAGCAGATACGCAGTATTTT; CDR3: CASSYSIADTQYF
J: TRBJ1-1; D: -; size: few; V: TRBV5-6; DNA: TGTGCCAGCAGCCTTACGGGGGACACTGAAGCTTTCTTT; CDR3: CASSLTGDTEAFF
J: TRBJ1-5; D: TRBD1; size: -; V: TRBV7-9; DNA: TGTGCCAGCAGCTTAGCGACCGGACAGGGGAATCAGCCCCAGCATTTT; CDR3: CASSLATGQGNQPQHF
J: TRBJ2-4; D: TRBD1; size: few; V: TRBV7-2; DNA: TGTGCCAGCAGCCAGTGGGACAGTCAAAACATTCAGTACTTC; CDR3: CASSQWDSQNIQYF
J: TRBJ2-1; D: TRBD2; size: -; V: TRBV5-1; DNA: TGCGCCAGCAGCTCAAGGACTAGCAATGACAATGAGCAGTTCTTC; CDR3: CASSSRTSNDNEQFF
J: TRBJ1-4; D: -; size: few; V: TRBV9; DNA: TGTGCCAGCGGTGAGGGACAAAATGAAAAACTGTTTTTT; CDR3: CASGEGQNEKLFF
J: TRBJ2-7; D: TRBD2; size: -; V: TRBV9; DNA: TGTGCCAGCAGCGTACGGGGGGACCGCACCTACGAGCAGTACTTC; CDR3: CASSVRGDRTYEQYF